This is a list of T cell receptor beta chains from one sample in a study of cytomegalovirus exposure and HLA in healthy donors. TCRdb keeps only in-frame clones here, not all; method: immunoSEQ multiplex PCR. In the table there are some 120,000 clones, about 93% of which are singletons. Source material: PBMCs. These receptors all come from a woman under 30 in good health and CMV-seronegative. The CDR3 runs from the conserved cysteine through the conserved F or W. Fields, in order: V gene, D gene, CDR3 protein. D genes are given only for firm matches.

v_gene: TRBV6-6; d_gene: -; CDR3aa: CASRSGHSYEQYF
v_gene: TRBV27; d_gene: -; CDR3aa: CASKNPGGGAQNSPLHF
v_gene: TRBV28; d_gene: -; CDR3aa: CASRRGDRDTDTQYF
v_gene: TRBV9; d_gene: -; CDR3aa: CASSVEPGDGETQYF
v_gene: TRBV4-1; d_gene: TRBD1; CDR3aa: CASSQVGTVNTEAFF
v_gene: TRBV18; d_gene: TRBD2; CDR3aa: CASSPYHPGTAKREGSTDTQYF
v_gene: TRBV4-1; d_gene: TRBD1; CDR3aa: CASSHGRTGLYGYTF
v_gene: TRBV7-3; d_gene: -; CDR3aa: CASSPRPGTEAFF
v_gene: TRBV28; d_gene: TRBD1; CDR3aa: CASQRGQTYGYTF
v_gene: TRBV4-2; d_gene: TRBD1; CDR3aa: CASSQTTGEIVGGYTF
v_gene: TRBV30; d_gene: TRBD1; CDR3aa: CACRTGTVGYTF
v_gene: TRBV5-1; d_gene: -; CDR3aa: CASSLPVSGANVLTF
v_gene: TRBV6-1; d_gene: TRBD1; CDR3aa: CASRRGQGANYGYTF
v_gene: TRBV5-6; d_gene: -; CDR3aa: CASSFGRAYGTQYF
v_gene: TRBV11-2; d_gene: -; CDR3aa: CASSLGAGDTQYF
v_gene: TRBV30; d_gene: -; CDR3aa: CAWRLQGDYEQYF
v_gene: TRBV9; d_gene: TRBD2; CDR3aa: CASSVDSSGGHTDTQYF
v_gene: TRBV5-1; d_gene: TRBD1; CDR3aa: CASSFGTGGAEAGNTIYF
v_gene: TRBV15; d_gene: -; CDR3aa: CATSLLTLNTEAFF
v_gene: TRBV30; d_gene: -; CDR3aa: CAWTPAEVWEQFF
v_gene: TRBV28; d_gene: -; CDR3aa: CASRAGSRETQYF
v_gene: TRBV5-1; d_gene: -; CDR3aa: CATKVGGSTDTQYF
v_gene: TRBV7-9; d_gene: -; CDR3aa: CASSQSTLTQQYF
v_gene: TRBV7-9; d_gene: TRBD1; CDR3aa: CASSLGTGTSYEQYF
v_gene: TRBV4-1; d_gene: TRBD1; CDR3aa: CASSQESGGYGYTF
v_gene: TRBV19; d_gene: -; CDR3aa: CASTSRANEKLFF
v_gene: TRBV5-1; d_gene: TRBD2; CDR3aa: CASSYARLAGAEQYF
v_gene: TRBV7-2; d_gene: -; CDR3aa: CASSSTTGRYEQYF
v_gene: TRBV19; d_gene: TRBD1; CDR3aa: CASSMTDRAMSGYTF
v_gene: TRBV7-9; d_gene: -; CDR3aa: CASTSTDNEQFF
v_gene: TRBV9; d_gene: -; CDR3aa: CASSVAGQSSYEQYF
v_gene: TRBV7-2; d_gene: TRBD1; CDR3aa: CASSVTGATEAFF
v_gene: TRBV5-6; d_gene: TRBD2; CDR3aa: CASRGAGGAYTQYF
v_gene: TRBV13; d_gene: -; CDR3aa: CASSLSGAGNTIYF
v_gene: TRBV7-9; d_gene: TRBD2; CDR3aa: CASSSVWTSGTYEQYF
v_gene: TRBV6-1; d_gene: TRBD2; CDR3aa: CASSVAAGGPNTQYF
v_gene: TRBV7-3; d_gene: -; CDR3aa: CASSLGSTQYF
v_gene: TRBV5-1; d_gene: TRBD2; CDR3aa: CASSLATSGGAGELFF
v_gene: TRBV5-1; d_gene: -; CDR3aa: CASSLGTGAGELFF
v_gene: TRBV5-6; d_gene: -; CDR3aa: CASSFRVPNEKLFF
v_gene: TRBV27; d_gene: -; CDR3aa: CASSSGLRRAGYTF
v_gene: TRBV28; d_gene: TRBD1; CDR3aa: CASSLSQGAVRSYTF
v_gene: TRBV19; d_gene: TRBD1; CDR3aa: CASSIIMGTENTEAFF
v_gene: TRBV19; d_gene: -; CDR3aa: CASSGVGRLPQHF
v_gene: TRBV5-6; d_gene: TRBD2; CDR3aa: CASRVKAGGPDTQYF